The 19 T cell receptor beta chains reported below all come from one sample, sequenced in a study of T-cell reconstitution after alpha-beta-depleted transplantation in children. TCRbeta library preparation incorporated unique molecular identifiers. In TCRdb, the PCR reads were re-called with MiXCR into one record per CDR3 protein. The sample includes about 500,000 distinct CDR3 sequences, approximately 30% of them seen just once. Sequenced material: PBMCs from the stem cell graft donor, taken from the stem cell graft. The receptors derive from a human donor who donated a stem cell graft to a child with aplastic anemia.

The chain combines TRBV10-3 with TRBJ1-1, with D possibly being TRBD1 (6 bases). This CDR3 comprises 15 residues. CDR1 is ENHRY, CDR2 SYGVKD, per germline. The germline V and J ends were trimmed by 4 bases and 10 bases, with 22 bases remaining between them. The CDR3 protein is CAISVEGEIGRGAFF. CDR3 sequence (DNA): TGTGCCATCAGTGTGGAGGGGGAGATTGGCAGGGGAGCTTTCTTT.

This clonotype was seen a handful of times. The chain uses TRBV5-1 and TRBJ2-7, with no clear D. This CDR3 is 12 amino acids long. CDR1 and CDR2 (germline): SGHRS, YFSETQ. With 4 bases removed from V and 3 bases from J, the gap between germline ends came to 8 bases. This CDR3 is CASSKGLYEQYF. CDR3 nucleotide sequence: TGCGCCAGCAGCAAGGGCCTCTACGAGCAGTACTTC.

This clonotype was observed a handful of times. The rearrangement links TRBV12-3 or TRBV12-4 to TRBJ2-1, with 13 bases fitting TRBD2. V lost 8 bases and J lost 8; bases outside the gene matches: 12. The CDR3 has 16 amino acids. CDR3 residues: CASEFPGLAGADEQFF. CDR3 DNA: TGTGCCAGCGAGTTTCCCGGACTAGCGGGAGCGGATGAGCAGTTCTTC.

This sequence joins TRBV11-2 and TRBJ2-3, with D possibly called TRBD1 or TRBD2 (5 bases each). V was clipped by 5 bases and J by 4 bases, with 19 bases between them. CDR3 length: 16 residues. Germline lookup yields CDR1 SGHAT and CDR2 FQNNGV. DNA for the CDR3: TGTGCCAGCAGCCGCGATGCCGAGGGGTGGGCAGATACGCAGTATTTT. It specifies CASSRDAEGWADTQYF.

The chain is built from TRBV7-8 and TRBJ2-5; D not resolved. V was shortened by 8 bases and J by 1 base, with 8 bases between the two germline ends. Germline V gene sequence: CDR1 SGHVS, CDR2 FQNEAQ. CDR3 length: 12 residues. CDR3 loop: CASGEFQETQYF. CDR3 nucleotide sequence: TGTGCCAGCGGCGAATTCCAAGAGACCCAGTACTTC.

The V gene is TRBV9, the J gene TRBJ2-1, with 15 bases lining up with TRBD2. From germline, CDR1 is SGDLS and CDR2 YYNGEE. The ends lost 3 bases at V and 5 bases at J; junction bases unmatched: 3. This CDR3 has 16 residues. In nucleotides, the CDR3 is TGTGCCAGCAGCGCGGGACTAGCGGGAGGCCACAATGAGCAGTTCTTC. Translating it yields CASSAGLAGGHNEQFF.

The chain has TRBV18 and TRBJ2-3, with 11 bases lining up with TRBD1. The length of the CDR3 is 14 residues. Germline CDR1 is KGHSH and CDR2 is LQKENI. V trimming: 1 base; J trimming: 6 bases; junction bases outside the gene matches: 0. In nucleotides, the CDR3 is TGTGCCAGCTCACCACGGACAGGGGGCGATACGCAGTATTTT. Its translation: CASSPRTGGDTQYF.

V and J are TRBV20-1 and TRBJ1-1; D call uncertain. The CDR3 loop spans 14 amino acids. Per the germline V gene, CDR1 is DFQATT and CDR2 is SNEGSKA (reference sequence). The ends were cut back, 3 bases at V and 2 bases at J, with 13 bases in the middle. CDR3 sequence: CSASLGGPNTEAFF. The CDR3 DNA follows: TGCAGTGCTAGTCTGGGCGGACCAAACACTGAAGCTTTCTTT.

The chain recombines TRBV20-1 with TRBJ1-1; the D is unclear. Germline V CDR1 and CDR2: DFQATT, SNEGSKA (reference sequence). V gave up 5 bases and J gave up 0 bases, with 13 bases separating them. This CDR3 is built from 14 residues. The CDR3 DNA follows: TGCAGTGCTCGTCTCGGGCATATGAACACTGAAGCTTTCTTT. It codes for CSARLGHMNTEAFF.

The CDR3 coding sequence is TGTGCCAGTAGTATAGCCCCGTGGACAGGGGGCTCCTATTATAGCAATCAGCCCCAGCATTTT. As protein: CASSIAPWTGGSYYSNQPQHF. The J gene is TRBJ1-5, the V gene TRBV19, with 11 bases aligning to TRBD1. The V gene's germline CDR1 is LNHDA and CDR2 SQIVND (reference sequence). V lost 1 base, J lost 0 bases, and 14 bases stayed unmatched. The CDR3 has 21 amino acids.

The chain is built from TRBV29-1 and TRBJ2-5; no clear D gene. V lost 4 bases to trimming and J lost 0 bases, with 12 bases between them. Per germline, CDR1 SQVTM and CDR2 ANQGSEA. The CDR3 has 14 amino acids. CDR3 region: CSVAAALYQETQYF. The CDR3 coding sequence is TGCAGCGTTGCTGCTGCACTGTACCAAGAGACCCAGTACTTC.

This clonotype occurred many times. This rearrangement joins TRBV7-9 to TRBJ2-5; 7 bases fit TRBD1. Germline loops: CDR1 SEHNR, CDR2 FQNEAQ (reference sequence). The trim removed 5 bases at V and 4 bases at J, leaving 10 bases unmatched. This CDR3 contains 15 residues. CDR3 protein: CASSTHRRGTETQYF. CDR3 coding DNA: TGTGCCAGCAGCACACACCGCAGGGGGACAGAGACCCAGTACTTC. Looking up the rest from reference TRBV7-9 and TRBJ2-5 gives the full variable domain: DTGVSQNPRHKITKRGQNVTFRCDPISEHNRLYWYRQTLGQGPEFLTYFQNEAQLEKSRLLSDRFSAERPKGSFSTLEIQRTEQGDSAMYLCASSTHRRGTETQYFGPGTRLLVL.

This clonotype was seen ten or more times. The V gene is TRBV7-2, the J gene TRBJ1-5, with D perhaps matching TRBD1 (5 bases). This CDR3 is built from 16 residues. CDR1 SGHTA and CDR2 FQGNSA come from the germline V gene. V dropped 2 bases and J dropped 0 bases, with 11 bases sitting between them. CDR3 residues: CASSLSGGRSNQPQHF. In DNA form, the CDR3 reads TGTGCCAGCAGCTTATCCGGGGGTCGTAGCAATCAGCCCCAGCATTTT. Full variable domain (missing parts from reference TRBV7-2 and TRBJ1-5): GAGVSQSPSNKVTEKGKDVELRCDPISGHTALYWYRQSLGQGLEFLIYFQGNSAPDKSGLPSDRFSAERTGGSVSTLTIQRTQQEDSAVYLCASSLSGGRSNQPQHFGDGTRLSIL.

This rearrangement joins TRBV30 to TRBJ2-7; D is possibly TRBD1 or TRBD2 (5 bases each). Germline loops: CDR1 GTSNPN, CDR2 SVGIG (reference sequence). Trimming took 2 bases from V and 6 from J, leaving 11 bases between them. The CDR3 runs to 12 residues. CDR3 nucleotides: TGTGCCTGGAGTAAGACCGGGACCGAGCAGTACGTC. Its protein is CAWSKTGTEQYV.

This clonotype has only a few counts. CDR3 loop: CATRPGGTFATGSYNEQFF. The CDR3 DNA sequence: TGTGCCACGCGACCCGGAGGGACCTTTGCGACGGGCTCCTACAATGAGCAGTTCTTC. The chain recombines TRBV12-3 or TRBV12-4 with TRBJ2-1; possibly TRBD2 for D (6 bases). Trimming took off 10 bases at V and 0 bases at J, with 28 bases between the two ends. CDR3 length: 19 residues.

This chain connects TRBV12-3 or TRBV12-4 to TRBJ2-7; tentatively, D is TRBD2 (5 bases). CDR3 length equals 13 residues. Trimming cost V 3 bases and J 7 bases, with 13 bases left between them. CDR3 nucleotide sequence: TGTGCCAGCAGTTTGGCGGGTTTGGGGGAGCAGTACGTC. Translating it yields CASSLAGLGEQYV.

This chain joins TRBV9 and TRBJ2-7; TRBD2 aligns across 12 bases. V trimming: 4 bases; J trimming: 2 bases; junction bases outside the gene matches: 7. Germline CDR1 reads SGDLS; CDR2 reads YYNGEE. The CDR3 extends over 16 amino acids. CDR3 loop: CASSLTSGSSTYEQYF. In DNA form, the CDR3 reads TGTGCCAGCAGCCTGACTAGCGGGAGTAGTACCTACGAGCAGTACTTC.

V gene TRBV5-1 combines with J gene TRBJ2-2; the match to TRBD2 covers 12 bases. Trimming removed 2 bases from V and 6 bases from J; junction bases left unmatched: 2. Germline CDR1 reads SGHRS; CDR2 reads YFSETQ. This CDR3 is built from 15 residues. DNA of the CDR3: TGCGCCAGCAGCTTAGGACTAGCGGGATCCGGGGAGCTGTTTTTT. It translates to CASSLGLAGSGELFF.

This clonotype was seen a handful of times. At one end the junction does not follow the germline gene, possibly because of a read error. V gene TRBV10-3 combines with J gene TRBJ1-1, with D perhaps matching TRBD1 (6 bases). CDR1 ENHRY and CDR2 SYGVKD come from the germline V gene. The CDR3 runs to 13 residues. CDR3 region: CAISESNLSGHRF. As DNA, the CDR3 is TGTGCCATCAGTGAGTCTAATCTCTCGGGACATCGATTT.